This T cell receptor (beta chain) stems from a study of T cell repertoires in cytomegalovirus infection. About the research overall: Indications of both CMV infection and matching HLA type were provided by public TCR beta signatures.

In the case of this clonotype: Its antigen is not identified.

The CDR3 totals 11 residues. Trimming shortened V by 6 bases and J by 7 bases, and 10 bases separated the two germline ends. MiXCR, run by TCRdb on the reads, gives a single entry per CDR3 protein. This sample has 750,000 to 950,000 distinct CDR3 sequences, with under 35% found just once. This material consisted of cultured CD8+ T cells from PBMCs, taken from culture after CMV antigen stimulation. V and J are TRBV12-3 or TRBV12-4 and TRBJ2-7; D possibly matches TRBD1 or TRBD2 (5 bases each). This clonotype was obtained from a human donor in good health (CMV status not recorded). Some clones in this sample may be carry-over from other donors' samples. The CDR3 sequence: CASRGDGEQYF. CDR3 bases: TGTGCCAGCAGGGGGGACGGGGAGCAGTACTTC.